The 8 T cell receptor beta chains in this list originate from one sample, sequenced in a study of OX40 agonist ivuxolimab in advanced cancers. Sequenced by immunoSEQ multiplex PCR; TCRdb stores in-frame clones only, minus some. The repertoire holds 85,000 to 100,000 clones, around 94% seen once, with more than 0.15% in the top ten. This sample comprised CD4+ or CD8+ T cells sorted from blood, obtained in a trial of the OX40 agonist ivuxolimab. These receptors came from an adult with an advanced solid tumor such as melanoma, head and neck, liver or kidney cancer.

V gene TRBV28 combines with J gene TRBJ1-2; perhaps TRBD1 as D (5 bases). The germline gives CDR1 MDHEN, CDR2 SYDVKM. V was trimmed by 2 bases and J by 2 bases, leaving 12 bases between them. The CDR3 runs 15 residues. The CDR3 DNA reads TGTGCCAGCAGTTTAAGGGAGGCAGGGAACTATGGCTACACCTTC. Translation gives CASSLREAGNYGYTF.

The rearrangement uses TRBV4-3 and TRBJ1-2; 10 bases line up with TRBD1. The V segment lost 0 bases and the J segment 4 bases; nucleotides outside the gene matches: 5. The germline V gene encodes CDR1 LGHNA and CDR2 YSLEER. The CDR3 covers 16 residues. CDR3 bases: TGCGCCAGCAGCCAAGATGGGACAGGGGTCCTCTATGGCTACACCTTC. Its protein is CASSQDGTGVLYGYTF.

The rearrangement joins TRBV5-1 to TRBJ1-3, with D unclear. The CDR3 is 14 residues long. CDR1 is SGHRS and CDR2 is YFSETQ in the germline V gene. Trimming pared 2 bases from V and 1 base from J, leaving 7 bases between. The chain's CDR3 is CASSFVGSGNTIYF. The CDR3 DNA reads as TGCGCCAGCAGCTTCGTGGGATCTGGAAACACCATATATTTT.

V and J are TRBV18 and TRBJ1-5, with D unresolved. The germline V gene has CDR1 KGHSH and CDR2 LQKENI. The CDR3 sequence is 16 residues long. The V and J ends lost 6 bases and 2 bases respectively, with 17 bases between them. The CDR3 nucleotides read TGTGCCAGCTCCAAAAGGGAGGGAATAGGCAATCAGCCCCAGCATTTT. Protein: CASSKREGIGNQPQHF.

J is TRBJ2-7 and V is TRBV6-5, with D maybe TRBD1 (6 bases). Germline-derived CDR1 and CDR2 are MNHEY and SVGAGI. Trimming left V 5 bases short and J 2 bases short, with 13 bases between. The length of the CDR3 is 14 residues. Here the CDR3 reads CASSGPGQTYEQYF. CDR3 coding DNA: TGTGCCAGCAGTGGACCGGGACAAACCTACGAGCAGTACTTC.

The chain uses TRBV19 and TRBJ2-6; D is perhaps TRBD2 (6 bases). Germline lookup yields CDR1 LNHDA and CDR2 SQIVND (reference sequence). The CDR3 runs to 16 residues. Trimming took 4 bases from V and 0 from J, leaving 10 bases between them. In DNA form, the CDR3 reads TGTGCCAGTAGTAAGGGCGGGGCCTCTGGGGCCAACGTCCTGACTTTC. Translating it yields CASSKGGASGANVLTF.

This sequence joins TRBV7-8 and TRBJ2-7; D call uncertain. The CDR3 length is 15 residues. Trimming took 2 bases from V and 0 from J, leaving 11 bases between them. Germline V CDR1 and CDR2: SGHVS, FQNEAQ. The CDR3 coding sequence is TGTGCCAGCAGCTTAAATCCAGGCCTCTCCTACGAGCAGTACTTC. This encodes CASSLNPGLSYEQYF.

J is TRBJ2-3 and V is TRBV29-1, with 9 positions matching TRBD1. Trimming removed 3 bases from V and 3 bases from J; junction bases left unmatched: 10. The germline V gene has CDR1 SQVTM and CDR2 ANQGSEA. The CDR3 length is 16 residues. The CDR3 DNA reads as TGCAGCGTTGAGGGCGGGACAGGGTGGATTACAGATACGCAGTATTTT. Protein product: CSVEGGTGWITDTQYF.